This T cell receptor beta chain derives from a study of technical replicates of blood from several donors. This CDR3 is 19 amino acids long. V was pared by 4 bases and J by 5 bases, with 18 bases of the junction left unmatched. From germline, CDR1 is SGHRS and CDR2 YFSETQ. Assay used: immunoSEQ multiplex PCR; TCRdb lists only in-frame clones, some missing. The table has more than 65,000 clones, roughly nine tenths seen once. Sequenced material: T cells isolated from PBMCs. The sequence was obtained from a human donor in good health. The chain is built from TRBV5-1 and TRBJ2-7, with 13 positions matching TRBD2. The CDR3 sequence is CASSHGRSGLAGLPHEQYF. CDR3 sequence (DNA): TGCGCCAGCAGCCACGGCCGATCGGGACTAGCGGGACTCCCCCACGAGCAGTACTTC. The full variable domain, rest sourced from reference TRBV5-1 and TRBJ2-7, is KAGVTQTPRYLIKTRGQQVTLSCSPISGHRSVSWYQQTPGQGLQFLFEYFSETQRNKGNFPGRFSGRQFSNSRSEMNVSTLELGDSALYLCASSHGRSGLAGLPHEQYFGPGTRLTVT.